Shown below are 28 T cell receptor beta chains from a single sample sequenced in a study of cytomegalovirus exposure and HLA in healthy donors. PCR involved 60 Vbeta and 13 Jbeta primers. Only in-frame clones appear in the TCRdb table, and some are missing; sequencing was by immunoSEQ multiplex PCR. The sample data list over 100,000 clones. Material for sequencing was PBMCs. These receptor sequences come from a man aged 40-49 years in good health and CMV-seropositive.

V and J are TRBV2 and TRBJ2-7; no definite D call. This CDR3 is 14 amino acids long. Per the germline V gene, CDR1 is SNHLY and CDR2 is FYNNEI. V lost 4 bases, J lost 4 bases, and 14 bases lay in between. The CDR3 region has the DNA TGTGCCAGCAGTGCCTCAGCCAGAGGATACGAGCAGTACTTC. Translation gives CASSASARGYEQYF.

The chain links TRBV18 to TRBJ2-3; 8 bases are a match to TRBD1. The CDR3 is 15 residues long. The V gene end was trimmed by 3 bases and the J gene end by 2 bases; junction bases not matched to a gene: 4. Per germline, CDR1 KGHSH and CDR2 LQKENI. CDR3 bases: TGTGCCAGCTCACCGGACAGGGATTTCACAGATACGCAGTATTTT. This gives the protein CASSPDRDFTDTQYF.

The chain combines TRBV30 with TRBJ2-7; D ambiguous. This CDR3 is 12 amino acids long. Germline V gene lookup returns CDR1 GTSNPN and CDR2 SVGIG (reference sequence). V lost 2 bases and J 4 bases, leaving 9 bases between the germline ends. DNA of the CDR3: TGTGCCTGGAGTATTGCGACTTACGAGCAGTACTTC. It encodes CAWSIATYEQYF.

This chain joins TRBV29-1 and TRBJ2-5; the D gene is possibly TRBD1 (7 bases). This CDR3 comprises 14 residues. V dropped 7 bases and J dropped 2 bases, with 17 bases sitting between them. From germline, CDR1 is SQVTM and CDR2 ANQGSEA. The CDR3 is CSARRGLGQETQYF. CDR3 in DNA: TGCAGCGCCCGGAGGGGGCTAGGGCAAGAGACCCAGTACTTC.

The rearrangement joins TRBV11-2 to TRBJ1-3, with 7 bases that match TRBD1. CDR1 and CDR2 (germline): SGHAT, FQNNGV. The J segment lost 3 bases and the V segment lost 5 bases, leaving 7 bases of the junction unmatched. This CDR3 has 15 residues. This CDR3 is CASSATGARGNTIYF. As DNA, the CDR3 is TGTGCCAGCAGCGCAACAGGGGCTCGTGGAAACACCATATATTTT. Based on the CDR3 plus reference TRBV11-2 and TRBJ1-3, the full variable domain is EAGVAQSPRYKIIEKRQSVAFWCNPISGHATLYWYQQILGQGPKLLIQFQNNGVVDDSQLPKDRFSAERLKGVDSTLKIQPAKLEDSAVYLCASSATGARGNTIYFGEGSWLTVV.

The chain uses TRBV25-1 and TRBJ1-2; D is uncertain. Germline V CDR1 and CDR2: MGHDK, SYGVNS. V lost 6 bases, J lost 5 bases, and 13 bases lay in between. This CDR3 spans 13 amino acids. In nucleotides, the CDR3 is TGTGCCAGCAGCGGACTCCTAGGGTATGGCTACACCTTC. This sequence encodes CASSGLLGYGYTF.

This chain connects TRBV2 to TRBJ2-7; 13 positions match TRBD2. The ends lost 7 bases at V and 5 bases at J; junction bases unmatched: 5. This CDR3 is built from 14 residues. Germline lookup yields CDR1 SNHLY and CDR2 FYNNEI. The CDR3 nucleotides are TGTGCCAGCACTGGACTAGCGGGAGTTAACGAGCAGTACTTC. This gives the protein CASTGLAGVNEQYF.

The chain is built from TRBV6-1 and TRBJ2-1; TRBD1 matches at 9 bases. The CDR3 covers 15 residues. The germline gives CDR1 MNHNS, CDR2 SASEGT. Trimming removed 6 bases from V and 12 bases from J; junction bases left unmatched: 15. CDR3 loop: CASRISTGQGVGQFF. CDR3 coding DNA: TGTGCCAGCAGAATATCGACGGGACAGGGCGTCGGGCAGTTCTTC.

V usage is TRBV18 and J usage is TRBJ2-5; D is unclear. CDR3 size: 13 residues. CDR1 is KGHSH, CDR2 LQKENI, per germline. The germline V and J ends were trimmed by 6 bases and 1 base, with 9 bases remaining between them. As DNA, the CDR3 is TGTGCCAGCTCTACAGCCTTCCAAGAGACCCAGTACTTC. Its protein is CASSTAFQETQYF.

This chain joins TRBV6-6 and TRBJ1-1; D possibly corresponds to TRBD1 (6 bases). V shed 11 bases and J shed 0 bases, with 16 bases lying between them. The germline gives CDR1 MNHNY, CDR2 SVGAGI (reference sequence). The CDR3 is 14 amino acids. In DNA, the CDR3 is TGTGCCGGAGGACAGTTGGGGATGAACACTGAAGCTTTCTTT. Protein: CAGGQLGMNTEAFF.

The gene calls are TRBV2 and TRBJ2-7; D may correspond to TRBD1 or TRBD2 (9 bases each). Germline CDR1 SNHLY, CDR2 FYNNEI. This CDR3 has 17 amino acids. V shed 6 bases and J shed 2 bases, with 23 bases lying between them. In DNA form, the CDR3 reads TGTGCCAGCAGAGGGACAGGGAAGCGGGAGGTCACCTACGAGCAGTACTTC. It translates to CASRGTGKREVTYEQYF.

This chain connects TRBV11-3 to TRBJ2-7, with D tentatively TRBD2 (5 bases). CDR1 and CDR2 (germline): SGHNT, YENEEA. CDR3 size: 13 residues. V lost 5 bases and J 3 bases, leaving 11 bases between the germline ends. The DNA of the CDR3 is TGTGCCAGCAGCGCCGGAGGCGACTACGAGCAGTACTTC. This gives the protein CASSAGGDYEQYF.

This sequence joins TRBV6-1 and TRBJ1-6; possible D gene TRBD1, 6 bases. Germline V gene data show CDR1 as MNHNS and CDR2 as SASEGT. Deletions cut 4 bases from V and 8 bases from J, with 18 bases between. CDR3 size: 16 residues. The CDR3 nucleotides read TGTGCCAGCAGTGTTTCGACAGGTTCCGATCATTCACCCCTCCACTTT. Its translation is CASSVSTGSDHSPLHF.

The J gene is TRBJ2-3, the V gene TRBV19; 9 positions agree with TRBD2. Looked up from germline, CDR1 is LNHDA and CDR2 is SQIVND (reference sequence). The junction had 8 bases not matched to a gene; V was cut back by 7 bases and J by 6 bases. CDR3 length: 14 amino acids. CDR3 amino acids: CASNRGGRDDTQYF. Written as DNA, the CDR3 is TGTGCCAGTAACAGAGGCGGGAGGGACGATACGCAGTATTTT.

This CDR3 is CASSEGQISTDTQYF. CDR3 bases: TGTGCCAGCAGTGAAGGACAGATTAGCACAGATACGCAGTATTTT. This sequence joins TRBV25-1 and TRBJ2-3; tentatively, D is TRBD1 (6 bases). The CDR3 consists of 15 residues. From germline, CDR1 is MGHDK and CDR2 SYGVNS. V was shortened by 2 bases and J by 0 bases, with 9 bases between the two germline ends.

The chain is built from TRBV2 and TRBJ1-4, with D perhaps matching TRBD1 (6 bases). The germline gives CDR1 SNHLY, CDR2 FYNNEI. Between the trimmed V and J ends, which lost 6 bases and 2 bases, there was a span of 16 bases. The CDR3 is 16 residues long. CDR3 loop: CASRTGGLGTNEKLFF. CDR3 sequence (DNA): TGTGCCAGCAGGACAGGAGGCTTGGGTACTAATGAAAAACTGTTTTTT.

This chain uses TRBV5-5 with TRBJ2-3; TRBD2 is a possible D gene (5 bases). CDR1 and CDR2 from the germline V gene are SGHKS and YYEKEE (reference sequence). The V and J ends lost 4 bases and 0 bases respectively, with 6 bases between them. The CDR3 length is 13 residues. The CDR3 reads CASSRTSTDTQYF. DNA of the CDR3: TGTGCCAGCAGCAGGACTAGCACAGATACGCAGTATTTT.

The chain couples TRBV11-2 to TRBJ2-7; 9 nucleotides line up with TRBD2. There are 14 residues in the CDR3. J gave up 7 bases and V 3 bases, and 7 bases lay outside the gene matches. Germline CDR1 is SGHAT and CDR2 is FQNNGV. The DNA for the CDR3 is TGTGCCAGCAGCTTTCTAGCGGGACCGGGTGAGCAGTACTTC. Amino acid sequence: CASSFLAGPGEQYF.

J is TRBJ2-1 and V is TRBV7-3, with TRBD2 matching 10 bases. The CDR3 spans 15 residues. V lost 8 bases, J lost 7 bases, and 11 bases stayed unmatched. The V gene's germline CDR1 is SGHTA and CDR2 FQGTGA. The CDR3 DNA follows: TGTGCCAGCTCACTAGCGGGAAGGGGGAAAAATGAGCAGTTCTTC. This translates into CASSLAGRGKNEQFF.

J is TRBJ1-1 and V is TRBV28, with D possibly TRBD1 on 5 matching bases. Germline loops: CDR1 MDHEN, CDR2 SYDVKM. CDR3 length: 14 residues. The germline V and J ends were trimmed by 2 bases and 1 base, with 8 bases remaining between them. The CDR3 loop reads CASSLRQTNTEAFF. For the CDR3, the DNA is TGTGCCAGCAGTTTAAGACAGACGAACACTGAAGCTTTCTTT.

The J gene is TRBJ2-7, the V gene TRBV7-3; D is ambiguous. The CDR3 runs to 14 residues. The V end lost 5 bases, the J end lost 0 bases, and 11 bases lay between the germline ends. CDR1 is SGHTA and CDR2 is FQGTGA in the germline V gene. The CDR3 sequence: CASSLRPNSYEQYF. The CDR3 coding sequence is TGTGCCAGCAGCCTGAGGCCTAACTCCTACGAGCAGTACTTC.

The chain uses TRBV5-6 and TRBJ2-7; possible D gene TRBD1, 8 bases. CDR3 length: 15 residues. The germline gives CDR1 SGHDT, CDR2 YYEEEE. V lost 3 bases and J lost 5, with 18 bases in between. The CDR3 is CASSSGGGRTNEQYF. The CDR3 bases are TGTGCCAGCAGCTCAGGGGGCGGGAGAACTAACGAGCAGTACTTC. Using reference TRBV5-6 and TRBJ2-7 for the parts outside the CDR3, the full variable domain is DAGVTQSPTHLIKTRGQQVTLRCSPKSGHDTVSWYQQALGQGPQFIFQYYEEEERQRGNFPDRFSGHQFPNYSSELNVNALLLGDSALYLCASSSGGGRTNEQYFGPGTRLTVT.

This sequence joins TRBV5-1 and TRBJ2-1; 9 bases are shared with TRBD1. CDR3 size: 15 residues. V lost 4 bases and J lost 2; bases outside the gene matches: 4. The germline gives CDR1 SGHRS, CDR2 YFSETQ. CDR3 DNA sequence: TGCGCCAGCAGCCCCGGGACAGGGCCCTACAATGAGCAGTTCTTC. This sequence encodes CASSPGTGPYNEQFF.

The chain employs TRBV6-5 and TRBJ1-1, with D possibly matching TRBD1 (6 bases). CDR3 length: 13 residues. Germline V CDR1 and CDR2: MNHEY, SVGAGI. The V end lost 5 bases, the J end lost 4 bases, and 11 bases lay between the germline ends. This chain's CDR3 is CASSPRGSTEAFF. CDR3 nucleotides: TGTGCCAGCAGTCCAAGGGGGAGCACTGAAGCTTTCTTT.

This chain uses TRBV5-4 with TRBJ2-4; no clear D gene. V lost 0 bases and J lost 6, with 7 bases in between. This CDR3 spans 13 amino acids. Germline V gene sequence: CDR1 SGHNT, CDR2 YYREEE (reference sequence). The CDR3 sequence is CASSLDSPNIQYF. CDR3 DNA sequence: TGTGCCAGCAGCTTGGACAGTCCAAACATTCAGTACTTC.

The rearrangement uses TRBV7-9 and TRBJ2-2; D unclear. Germline values: CDR1 SEHNR, CDR2 FQNEAQ (reference sequence). The CDR3 length is 15 residues. V lost 3 bases, J lost 1 base, and 9 bases lay in between. The CDR3 loop is CASSFLGVNTGELFF. The CDR3 DNA reads as TGTGCCAGCAGCTTCCTCGGTGTGAACACCGGGGAGCTGTTTTTT.

This chain connects TRBV28 to TRBJ2-7, with 9 bases that match TRBD2. V gave up 8 bases and J gave up 5 bases; unmatched junction bases: 7. Per the germline V gene, CDR1 is MDHEN and CDR2 is SYDVKM. The CDR3 totals 13 residues. CDR3 in amino acids: CASRAGGPHEQYF. CDR3 bases: TGTGCCAGCCGTGCGGGAGGGCCCCACGAGCAGTACTTC.

The chain joins TRBV28 to TRBJ2-3; 7 bases map to TRBD2. CDR1 and CDR2 from the germline V gene are MDHEN and SYDVKM. This CDR3 is built from 19 residues. J gave up 3 bases and V 5 bases, and 20 bases lay outside the gene matches. The CDR3: CASSLSLYNLREITDTQYF. CDR3 nucleotide sequence: TGTGCCAGCAGTCTCTCCCTTTACAACTTGCGGGAGATTACAGATACGCAGTATTTT.